Below, 13 T cell receptor beta chains from the same sample are listed, as sequenced in a study of T cells in women clearing cervical HPV infection. Profiling relied on immunoSEQ multiplex PCR, and the TCRdb table lists in-frame clones only, not all of them. This sample contains 35,000 to 45,000 clones. Material: blood buffy coat. Receptors originate from a woman between 18 and 70 years old with a cervical HPV16 infection that either progressed to CIN3+ or cleared (not recorded which).

As regards this clone: The read comes to an end 3 residues before the CDR3 does, leaving the germline J gene to fill in the end. This chain uses TRBV20-1 with TRBJ2-5, with 7 bases matching TRBD1. The germline CDR1 and CDR2 sequences are DFQATT and SNEGSKA (reference sequence). The CDR3 is made up of 16 amino acids. V lost 0 bases, J lost 7 bases, and 14 bases stayed unmatched. The CDR3 bases that were read are TGCAGTGCTAGAGATTCTTCTTCCAGGGGGTCAGGGACC. It is translated as CSARDSSSRGSGT. The CDR3 in its entirety is CSARDSSSRGSGTQYF.

As to this clone: The DNA ends 3 residues before the CDR3 does, and the rest of the CDR3 is filled in from the germline J gene. This sample also contains other DNA sequences that code for the same CDR3. The chain couples TRBV20-1 to TRBJ2-3; 16 bases align to TRBD2. V lost 2 bases and J lost 6; bases outside the gene matches: 5. CDR1 and CDR2 (germline): DFQATT, SNEGSKA (reference sequence). The CDR3 spans 16 residues. The sequenced part of the CDR3 DNA is TGCAGTGCTAGATCGGGGACTAGCGGGAGGGCGGATACG. This gives the protein CSARSGTSGRADT. The CDR3 in its entirety is CSARSGTSGRADTQYF.

As regards this clone: The CDR3 end is not reached by the read, which stops 3 residues before it; the germline J gene fills it in. The V gene is TRBV20-1, the J gene TRBJ1-2; weak D call: TRBD1 (6 bases). Germline V gene sequence: CDR1 DFQATT, CDR2 SNEGSKA (reference sequence). The CDR3 has 14 amino acids. Trimming stripped 4 bases from V and 2 bases from J, with 14 bases between. The CDR3 bases that were read are TGCAGTGCTATCGACCGGACAGTGAACTATGGC. Translation: CSAIDRTVNYG. The CDR3 reads in full as CSAIDRTVNYGYTF.

Note on this clone: Read coverage stops 3 residues before the CDR3 terminus; the germline J gene supplies the remainder. The chain couples TRBV7-2 to TRBJ2-3; TRBD2 might be the D (7 bases). There are 14 residues in the CDR3. Germline V lookup: CDR1 SGHTA, CDR2 FQGNSA. CDR3 loop: CASSARGAHETQYF. The sequenced part of the CDR3 DNA is TGTGCCAGCAGCGCTCGGGGGGCGCATGAGACG.

The CDR3 DNA, read in part, is TGTGCCAGCCGTATCCCCGGGGAGACT. Translation: CASRIPGET. The whole CDR3 reads CASRIPGETQYF. The V and J genes are TRBV19 and TRBJ2-4; D is perhaps TRBD2 (5 bases). The read halts 3 residues ahead of the CDR3 end, with the missing end drawn from the germline J gene. The CDR3 has 12 amino acids. In germline, CDR1 is LNHDA, CDR2 SQIVND (reference sequence).

About this clone itself: The read comes to an end 3 residues before the CDR3 does, leaving the germline J gene to fill in the end. J is TRBJ1-5 and V is TRBV7-2, with D unresolved. The CDR3 spans 11 residues. Germline loops: CDR1 SGHTA, CDR2 FQGNSA. CDR3 DNA (partial): TGTGCCAGCAGCTTAGGGACTCCC. Its translation is CASSLGTP. The full CDR3 is CASSLGTPQHF. Complete variable domain (other parts from reference TRBV7-2 and TRBJ1-5): GAGVSQSPSNKVTEKGKDVELRCDPISGHTALYWYRQSLGQGLEFLIYFQGNSAPDKSGLPSDRFSAERTGGSVSTLTIQRTQQEDSAVYLCASSLGTPQHFGDGTRLSIL.

For this clone: The read ends 3 residues early relative to the CDR3; the germline J gene fills the gap. The chain has TRBV10-2 and TRBJ2-1; 7 nucleotides agree with TRBD2. CDR1 is WSHSY, CDR2 SAAADI, per germline. V lost 5 bases and J lost 8; bases outside the gene matches: 6. The CDR3 loop spans 13 amino acids. The CDR3 is CASSSAGPDEQFF. The sequenced CDR3 bases are TGCGCCAGCAGTTCAGCGGGACCCGATGAG.

Turning to this clone: The CDR3 extends 3 residues past the end of the read, so its final part is completed from the germline J gene. The chain carries TRBV6-2 or TRBV6-3 and TRBJ2-3, with D possibly matching TRBD1 (5 bases). This CDR3 is 13 amino acids long. Germline V gene lookup returns CDR1 MNHEY and CDR2 SVGEGT. Trimming removed 2 bases from V and 5 bases from J, with 8 bases in between. CDR3 DNA, as far as it was read: TGTGCCAGCAGTTACGGGGCGAGAGATACG. This translates into CASSYGARDT. The entire CDR3 protein reads CASSYGARDTQYF.

CDR3 amino acids: CASSISGTGPINEQFF. The sequenced CDR3 bases are TGTGCCAGTAGTATTTCCGGGACAGGGCCCATCAATGAG. The chain links TRBV19 to TRBJ2-1; 9 bases match TRBD1. The read falls 3 residues short of the CDR3 end, and the missing part is taken from the germline J gene. The J segment lost 6 bases and the V segment lost 3 bases, leaving 9 bases of the junction unmatched. The CDR3 length is 16 residues. Per the germline V gene, CDR1 is LNHDA and CDR2 is SQIVND (reference sequence).

On this clone: The read ends 3 residues shy of where the CDR3 ends; the end is completed using the germline J gene. The chain has TRBV7-2 and TRBJ2-7; 13 nucleotides match TRBD2. The CDR3 spans 15 residues. Trimming at V came to 4 bases and at J to 3 bases, leaving 3 bases not matched to a gene. Germline V gene lookup returns CDR1 SGHTA and CDR2 FQGNSA. The CDR3 bases that were read are TGTGCCAGCAGCTGGACTAGCGGGAGTGACTACGAG. It yields the protein CASSWTSGSDYE. The entire CDR3 reads CASSWTSGSDYEQYF.

To note about this clone: The CDR3 end lies 3 residues beyond the end of the read and is filled in from the germline J gene. This sequence joins TRBV5-4 and TRBJ2-1, with D possibly being TRBD1 or TRBD2 (5 bases each). In germline, CDR1 is SGHNT, CDR2 YYREEE (reference sequence). The CDR3 contains 16 residues. The V end lost 0 bases, the J end lost 1 base, and 11 bases lay between the germline ends. This CDR3 reads CASSLGGAPSYNEQFF. CDR3 DNA (partial): TGTGCCAGCAGCTTGGGAGGGGCCCCTTCCTACAATGAG. The entire variable domain, with the rest obtained from reference TRBV5-4 and TRBJ2-1, is as follows: ETGVTQSPTHLIKTRGQQVTLRCSSQSGHNTVSWYQQALGQGPQFIFQYYREEENGRGNFPPRFSGLQFPNYSSELNVNALELDDSALYLCASSLGGAPSYNEQFFGPGTRLTVL.

A note on this clone: The read is 3 residues too short to cover the CDR3 end, so that end is filled in from the germline J gene. The chain recombines TRBV20-1 with TRBJ1-2; 9 bases are a match to TRBD1. The CDR3 runs to 17 residues. With V trimmed by 0 bases and J by 5 bases, 13 bases remained unmatched. The germline V gene has CDR1 DFQATT and CDR2 SNEGSKA (reference sequence). CDR3 DNA (partial): TGCAGTGCTAGAGATCGGGAGAGGACAGGGGCGAGATATGGC. Protein product: CSARDRERTGARYG. The whole CDR3 is CSARDRERTGARYGYTF.

A remark on this clone: The CDR3 end is not reached by the read, which stops 3 residues before it; the germline J gene fills it in. The V gene is TRBV18, the J gene TRBJ2-7, with TRBD2 identical over 12 bases. Germline trimming cut 2 bases from V and 0 bases from J; bases unmatched to any gene: 5. This CDR3 region has 17 residues. Germline V CDR1 and CDR2: KGHSH, LQKENI. CDR3 DNA (partial): TGTGCCAGCTCACCAGGACTAGCGGGATTCCTCTCCTACGAG. It encodes CASSPGLAGFLSYE. The full CDR3 protein reads CASSPGLAGFLSYEQYF. The whole variable domain, filled in from reference TRBV18 and TRBJ2-7, reads NAGVMQNPRHLVRRRGQEARLRCSPMKGHSHVYWYRQLPEEGLKFMVYLQKENIIDESGMPKERFSAEFPKEGPSILRIQQVVRGDSAAYFCASSPGLAGFLSYEQYFGPGTRLTVT.